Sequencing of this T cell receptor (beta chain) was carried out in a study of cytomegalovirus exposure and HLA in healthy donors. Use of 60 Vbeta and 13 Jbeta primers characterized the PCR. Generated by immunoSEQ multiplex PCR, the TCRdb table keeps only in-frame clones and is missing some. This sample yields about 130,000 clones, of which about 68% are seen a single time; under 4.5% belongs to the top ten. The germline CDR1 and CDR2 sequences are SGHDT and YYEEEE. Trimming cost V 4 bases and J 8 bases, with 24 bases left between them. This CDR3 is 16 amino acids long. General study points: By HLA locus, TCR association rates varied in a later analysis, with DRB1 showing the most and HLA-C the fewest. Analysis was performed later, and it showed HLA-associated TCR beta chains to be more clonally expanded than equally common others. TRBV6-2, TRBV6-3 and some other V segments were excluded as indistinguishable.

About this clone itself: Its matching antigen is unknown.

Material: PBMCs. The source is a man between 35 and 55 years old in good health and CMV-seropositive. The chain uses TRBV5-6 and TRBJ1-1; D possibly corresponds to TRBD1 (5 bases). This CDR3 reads CASSPGTTGFGREAFF. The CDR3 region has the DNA TGTGCCAGCAGCCCGGGGACTACAGGATTTGGAAGGGAAGCTTTCTTT.